Shown below are 18 T cell receptor beta chains from a single sample sequenced in a study of blood T cell repertoires in COVID-19. Sequenced by immunoSEQ multiplex PCR; TCRdb stores in-frame clones only, minus some. The repertoire holds under 130,000 clones, with roughly 76% as singletons. The sequencing sample was made of peripheral blood. The receptor set was obtained from a woman aged 70 to 79 with acute or convalescent COVID-19.

This chain uses TRBV9 with TRBJ1-6, with unresolved D. V lost 0 bases and J 5 bases, leaving 9 bases between the germline ends. The CDR3 loop spans 15 amino acids. Germline values: CDR1 SGDLS, CDR2 YYNGEE. Written as DNA, the CDR3 is TGTGCCAGCAGCGTAGGTCCGGTCCATAATTCACCCCTCCACTTT. It specifies CASSVGPVHNSPLHF.

The V and J genes are TRBV2 and TRBJ1-1; D call uncertain. CDR3 length: 15 residues. CDR1 and CDR2 (germline): SNHLY, FYNNEI. V gave up 1 base and J gave up 1 base, with 10 bases separating them. Here the CDR3 DNA reads TGTGCCAGCAGTGAAGACGGGTTATCGAACACTGAAGCTTTCTTT. Protein: CASSEDGLSNTEAFF.

The gene calls are TRBV5-5 and TRBJ1-5; 9 positions match TRBD1. From germline, CDR1 is SGHKS and CDR2 YYEKEE (reference sequence). There are 15 residues in the CDR3. The trim removed 1 base at V and 7 bases at J, leaving 6 bases unmatched. CDR3 in DNA: TGTGCCAGCAGCTTGTGGGGGGACAGGGACCAGCCCCAGCATTTT. Translating gives CASSLWGDRDQPQHF.

J is TRBJ2-7 and V is TRBV7-6, with 11 bases aligning to TRBD2. Per the germline V gene, CDR1 is SGHVS and CDR2 is FNYEAQ. The CDR3 loop spans 18 amino acids. With 5 bases clipped from V and 0 bases from J, the junction kept 12 bases outside the gene matches. CDR3 nucleotide sequence: TGTGCCAGCAGCCCCTCTAGCGGGGGGCCCTACAGCTCCTACGAGCAGTACTTC. It encodes CASSPSSGGPYSSYEQYF.

The chain recombines TRBV30 with TRBJ2-1; 10 bases agree with TRBD2. Germline lookup yields CDR1 GTSNPN and CDR2 SVGIG (reference sequence). J was trimmed by 6 bases and V by 4 bases; bases with no gene match: 6. The CDR3 covers 14 residues. For the CDR3, the DNA is TGTGCCTGGATCGGCCTAGCGGGAGCCAATGAGCAGTTCTTC. Translation gives CAWIGLAGANEQFF.

This chain connects TRBV28 to TRBJ1-1; D might be TRBD1 (5 bases). This CDR3 contains 13 residues. CDR1 and CDR2 from the germline V gene are MDHEN and SYDVKM. V lost 3 bases and J 4 bases, leaving 9 bases between the germline ends. The CDR3 reads CASSLLGVTEAFF. The CDR3 DNA reads as TGTGCCAGCAGTTTGTTAGGGGTCACTGAAGCTTTCTTT.

J is TRBJ1-6 and V is TRBV28; D not certain. Germline-derived CDR1 and CDR2 are MDHEN and SYDVKM. The CDR3 runs to 13 residues. With 6 bases removed from V and 5 bases from J, the gap between germline ends came to 8 bases. This CDR3 reads CASRPRNNSPLHF. DNA for the CDR3: TGTGCCAGCAGGCCGCGAAATAATTCACCCCTCCACTTT.

The gene calls are TRBV5-1 and TRBJ2-7, with 11 bases fitting TRBD1. V dropped 6 bases and J dropped 4; count of bases not matched to a gene: 9. CDR1 and CDR2 (germline): SGHRS, YFSETQ. The CDR3 has 15 amino acids. DNA for the CDR3: TGCGCCAGCACCCCCCGGACAGGGGGCGCGTACGAGCAGTACTTC. Translation: CASTPRTGGAYEQYF.

V usage is TRBV6-1 and J usage is TRBJ1-2; D call uncertain. The CDR3 has 15 residues. Trimming stripped 0 bases from V and 4 bases from J, with 12 bases between. Germline V gene lookup returns CDR1 MNHNS and CDR2 SASEGT. CDR3 DNA sequence: TGTGCCAGCAGTGAAGCTTGGGAGGTAGGCTATGGCTACACCTTC. This codes for CASSEAWEVGYGYTF.

The table lists this clone with a count of one. The rearrangement uses TRBV6-6 and TRBJ2-7, with 8 bases aligning to TRBD1. The CDR3 is 14 residues long. The J segment lost 3 bases and the V segment lost 4 bases, leaving 5 bases of the junction unmatched. In germline, CDR1 is MNHNY, CDR2 SVGAGI (reference sequence). The DNA of the CDR3 is TGTGCCAGCAGTTCTGCGACAGGGGACTACGAGCAGTACTTC. Protein sequence: CASSSATGDYEQYF.

V and J are TRBV7-9 and TRBJ2-3; 12 positions agree with TRBD2. The germline CDR1 and CDR2 sequences are SEHNR and FQNEAQ (reference sequence). The CDR3 is 17 amino acids. V was clipped by 1 base and J by 5 bases; unmatched bases: 7. The CDR3 coding sequence is TGTGCCAGCAGCTTAGTGGCCCTAGCGGGAGGGAAAGATACGCAGTATTTT. Its protein product is CASSLVALAGGKDTQYF. Full variable domain (remainder filled in from reference TRBV7-9 and TRBJ2-3): DTGVSQNPRHKITKRGQNVTFRCDPISEHNRLYWYRQTLGQGPEFLTYFQNEAQLEKSRLLSDRFSAERPKGSFSTLEIQRTEQGDSAMYLCASSLVALAGGKDTQYFGPGTRLTVL.

This clone was recorded once. V and J are TRBV6-2 or TRBV6-3 and TRBJ1-4; no reliable D call. V was cut by 6 bases and J by 3 bases, with 17 bases left in between. The CDR3 is 16 amino acids. The germline gives CDR1 MNHEY, CDR2 SVGEGT. The CDR3 loop reads CASSRRSRLSNEKLFF. In DNA, the CDR3 is TGTGCCAGCAGCCGCAGGTCTCGCCTGTCTAATGAAAAACTGTTTTTT.

This clone came up a few times. The V and J genes are TRBV30 and TRBJ2-7; 8 bases match TRBD1. The CDR3 consists of 16 residues. J lost 2 bases, V lost 1 base, and 10 bases had no gene match. Germline V gene lookup returns CDR1 GTSNPN and CDR2 SVGIG (reference sequence). The CDR3 here is CAWSALRTGPTYEQYF. The CDR3 DNA follows: TGTGCCTGGAGTGCTCTCCGGACAGGGCCGACCTACGAGCAGTACTTC.

This chain connects TRBV19 to TRBJ1-5; a weak D match, TRBD1 (6 bases). The CDR3 is 17 amino acids. The germline CDR1 and CDR2 sequences are LNHDA and SQIVND (reference sequence). Trimming pared 1 base from V and 3 bases from J, leaving 16 bases between. The CDR3 DNA reads as TGTGCCAGTAGTATAGGCGGGGGGGCGACCTTCAATCAGCCCCAGCATTTT. Its protein product is CASSIGGGATFNQPQHF.

The chain employs TRBV15 and TRBJ2-4; the match to TRBD2 covers 9 bases. Germline trimming cut 2 bases from V and 0 bases from J; bases unmatched to any gene: 5. Per germline, CDR1 LNHNV and CDR2 YYDKDF (reference sequence). This CDR3 spans 17 amino acids. The CDR3 region is CATSRTSGQLAKNIQYF. In nucleotides, the CDR3 is TGTGCCACCAGCAGAACTAGCGGGCAATTAGCCAAAAACATTCAGTACTTC.

This chain connects TRBV9 to TRBJ1-1; D unclear. The V gene lost 0 bases and the J gene lost 1 base, with 7 bases spanning the gap. The length of the CDR3 is 14 residues. The germline CDR1 and CDR2 sequences are SGDLS and YYNGEE. The CDR3 nucleotides read TGTGCCAGCAGCGTAGTTCACGGGAACACTGAAGCTTTCTTT. It codes for CASSVVHGNTEAFF.

The chain combines TRBV9 with TRBJ2-7; 9 bases fit TRBD2. V lost 2 bases and J lost 4; bases outside the gene matches: 7. The CDR3 loop spans 15 amino acids. From germline, CDR1 is SGDLS and CDR2 YYNGEE. CDR3 DNA sequence: TGTGCCAGCAGCGTCGGGACTAGCAATCTGTACGAGCAGTACTTC. The encoded protein is CASSVGTSNLYEQYF. Combining the CDR3 with reference TRBV9 and TRBJ2-7 gives the whole variable domain DSGVTQTPKHLITATGQRVTLRCSPRSGDLSVYWYQQSLDQGLQFLIQYYNGEERAKGNILERFSAQQFPDLHSELNLSSLELGDSALYFCASSVGTSNLYEQYFGPGTRLTVT.

The V call is TRBV20-1, the J call TRBJ2-1; no firm D call. CDR1 DFQATT and CDR2 SNEGSKA come from the germline V gene (reference sequence). This CDR3 comprises 11 residues. The V gene lost 8 bases and the J gene lost 9 bases, with 14 bases spanning the gap. This chain's CDR3 is CSLALVGEQFF. The DNA for the CDR3 is TGCAGTCTCGCCCTAGTCGGTGAGCAGTTCTTC.